This T cell receptor (beta chain) was obtained from a study of cytomegalovirus exposure and HLA in healthy donors. Findings and limits, study-wide: When presence/absence was analysed, sequencing depth was taken to be roughly uniform across donors.

For this clone: Its antigen remains unidentified.

Per the germline V gene, CDR1 is SGHVS and CDR2 is FQNEAQ. The CDR3 length is 13 residues. With V trimmed by 5 bases and J by 3 bases, 3 bases remained unmatched. The PCR employed 60 Vbeta primers together with 13 Jbeta primers. Generated by immunoSEQ multiplex PCR, the TCRdb table keeps only in-frame clones and is missing some. Among 130,000 or so clones listed, about 78% were seen once. Sequencing input: PBMCs. The chain carries TRBV7-8 and TRBJ1-1; 7 positions agree with TRBD1. This receptor was identified in a man aged 50 to 59 in good health and CMV-seronegative. The CDR3 DNA is TGTGCCAGCAGCGATGACAGGGACACTGAAGCTTTCTTT. Its translation is CASSDDRDTEAFF.